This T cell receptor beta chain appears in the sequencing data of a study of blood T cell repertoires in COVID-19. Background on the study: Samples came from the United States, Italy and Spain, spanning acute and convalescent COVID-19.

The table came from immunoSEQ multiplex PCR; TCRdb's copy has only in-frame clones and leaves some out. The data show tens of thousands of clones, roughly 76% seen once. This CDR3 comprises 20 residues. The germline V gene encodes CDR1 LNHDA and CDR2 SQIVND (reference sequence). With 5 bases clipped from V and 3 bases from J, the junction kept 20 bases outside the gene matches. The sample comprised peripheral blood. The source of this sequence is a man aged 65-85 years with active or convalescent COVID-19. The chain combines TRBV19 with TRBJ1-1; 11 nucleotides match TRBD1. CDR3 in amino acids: CASSSLGPDRGRLADTEAFF. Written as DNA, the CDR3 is TGTGCCAGTAGTTCGTTAGGGCCGGACAGGGGGCGATTGGCGGACACTGAAGCTTTCTTT.